This T cell receptor (beta chain) was identified in a study of metastatic and nonmetastatic thyroid tumors (dated by TCRdb to 2020 to 2021). With respect to the entire study: Repertoires from peripheral blood and from tumor or nodule tissue samples of malignant and benign thyroid patients were compared. Paper-wide results and their limitations: TCR beta diversity was reported as significantly higher in malignant tumors than in benign nodules, in both blood and tumor samples.

This clone was found many times. The specificity of this receptor is unknown. There are no base qualities to consult, and no much larger clone falls within one base. The junction shows trimming of 1 base on V and 1 base on J, plus 7 bases between the germline ends. CDR1 SGHNT and CDR2 YENEEA were looked up in the germline V gene. The CDR3 numbers 14 residues from cysteine through phenylalanine. Of all the DNA, just the CDR3 is kept, 42 bases in frame from base 1. Receptors were amplified or captured by PCR. Sequenced on an Illumina HiSeq 4000. High-throughput sequencing was used to profile the CDR3 region of the TCR beta-chain in every patient. As for the authors' bioinformatics: A classifier to discriminate distant-metastatic papillary thyroid cancer patients was built from CDR3 differences across clinicopathological groups. The Shannon index was used to measure repertoire diversity, and the Morisita-Horn index was used to measure how similar tumor and blood repertoires were. In TCRdb, the public reads were trimmed at Q25 with fastp and aligned with MiXCR, with productive beta chains retained. TCRdb's processing, not the authors' own work, is the source of the V and J calls. In this sample the table shows more than 40,000 clones, 3.5% to 5% of which occur a single time. In total, the top ten clones hold around 9.6% of the sample.

Before undergoing thyroid surgery, none of the patients had been given any kind of treatment. Patient clinical samples collected from the early 2010s to the late 2010s were retrospectively analysed using T-cell receptor beta sequencing. The chain uses TRBV11-3 and TRBJ2-5, with the D gene not clear enough to name. The material sequenced was blood. This clonotype was sampled from a female donor with papillary thyroid cancer or a benign thyroid nodule (not recorded which). Some clones in this sample may be carry-over from other donors' samples. The CDR3 in this case is CASSLVRSQETQYF. At the DNA level, the sequence is TGTGCCAGCAGCTTAGTAAGGTCCCAAGAGACCCAGTACTTC.